One sample yielded the 12 T cell receptor beta chains listed below, sequenced in a study of regulatory T cells in long-lasting Graves disease. According to the study, TCR beta libraries were built with iRepertoire HTBI primers and CDR3-region Arm-PCR. MiXCR was run by TCRdb on the multiplex PCR reads, yielding one entry per CDR3 protein. Among some 300,000 distinct CDR3 sequences listed, 20% to 25% were seen once. The time point denotes: persistent/refractory GD, antithyroid drugs over 5 years with positive TRAb. The TCR library was prepared using RNA isolated from PBMCs. The source material was peripheral blood mononuclear cells (PBMCs), sampled when the disease was refractory, from a patient treated with antithyroid drugs. These receptor sequences come from a female donor with Graves disease.

V usage is TRBV7-9 and J usage is TRBJ2-5; no clear D. Per germline, CDR1 SEHNR and CDR2 FQNEAQ (reference sequence). This CDR3 has 15 residues. V was shortened by 1 base and J by 4 bases, with 13 bases between the two germline ends. The CDR3 loop is CASSLVLEWRETQYF. The DNA of the CDR3 is TGTGCCAGCAGCTTAGTCCTAGAGTGGCGAGAGACCCAGTACTTC.

This clonotype was seen a few times. The chain is built from TRBV4-2 and TRBJ2-2; D is perhaps TRBD2 (6 bases). Per the germline V gene, CDR1 is LGHNA and CDR2 is YNFKEQ. Trimming removed 1 base from V and 4 bases from J, with 13 bases in between. This CDR3 is 16 amino acids long. The CDR3 is CASSQAGSGGTGELFF. CDR3 bases: TGTGCCAGCAGCCAAGCAGGTAGCGGAGGCACCGGGGAGCTGTTTTTT.

This clonotype has a count of ten or more. This chain uses TRBV28 with TRBJ2-7; 11 positions agree with TRBD2. Per germline, CDR1 MDHEN and CDR2 SYDVKM. The CDR3 covers 16 residues. V trimming: 3 bases; J trimming: 4 bases; junction bases outside the gene matches: 8. This chain's CDR3 is CASSFLTSGSLYEQYF. The CDR3 nucleotides read TGTGCCAGCAGTTTCCTCACTAGCGGGAGCCTTTACGAGCAGTACTTC.

This chain uses TRBV27 with TRBJ1-1; 8 nucleotides agree with TRBD1. Germline assignment: CDR1 MNHEY and CDR2 SMNVEV (reference sequence). This CDR3 contains 14 residues. With 4 bases clipped from V and 1 base from J, the junction kept 2 bases outside the gene matches. The CDR3 here is CASSSGGGNTEAFF. DNA of the CDR3: TGTGCCAGCAGTTCAGGGGGCGGGAACACTGAAGCTTTCTTT.

This clonotype has a single count. A much larger clone lies one base from this, so it may be a read error. The genes are TRBV28 and TRBJ1-1; perhaps TRBD1 as D (6 bases). The CDR3 is 15 amino acids. Germline V gives CDR1 MDHEN, CDR2 SYDVKM. The CDR3 reads CVSSYYRVGNTEAFF. CDR3 nucleotide sequence: TGTGTCAGCAGCTACTACAGGGTGGGGAACACTGAAGCTTTCTTT.

The chain carries TRBV19 and TRBJ1-3; possible D gene TRBD1, 5 bases. CDR3 length: 17 amino acids. Germline CDR1 is LNHDA and CDR2 is SQIVND (reference sequence). Trimming stripped 5 bases from V and 0 bases from J, with 17 bases between. The CDR3: CASSWVRGSNSGNTIYF. CDR3 nucleotides: TGTGCCAGTAGTTGGGTAAGGGGATCTAACTCTGGAAACACCATATATTTT.

The chain joins TRBV6-1 to TRBJ2-7; 7 bases are shared with TRBD2. From germline, CDR1 is MNHNS and CDR2 SASEGT. The CDR3 is 12 amino acids. The V gene end was trimmed by 10 bases and the J gene end by 3 bases; junction bases not matched to a gene: 6. CDR3 sequence: CAIGTINYEQYF. As DNA, the CDR3 is TGTGCCATCGGGACTATAAACTACGAGCAGTACTTC.

This rearrangement joins TRBV4-3 to TRBJ1-2; a weak D match, TRBD1 (5 bases). In germline, CDR1 is LGHNA, CDR2 YSLEER. V dropped 0 bases and J dropped 3 bases, with 17 bases sitting between them. The CDR3 is 17 residues long. CDR3 DNA sequence: TGCGCCAGCAGCCAAGAAGTGGACCTATGGGACTACTATGGCTACACCTTC. Amino acids: CASSQEVDLWDYYGYTF.

V usage is TRBV6-2 or TRBV6-3 and J usage is TRBJ1-3; D is uncertain. This CDR3 has 15 amino acids. Germline CDR1 MNHEY, CDR2 SVGEGT. The V gene lost 2 bases and the J gene lost 0 bases, with 8 bases spanning the gap. The CDR3 nucleotides are TGTGCCAGCAGTTACACATTGGACTCTGGAAACACCATATATTTT. Amino acids: CASSYTLDSGNTIYF.

The J gene is TRBJ2-3, the V gene TRBV6-1; TRBD1 is a possible D gene (5 bases). The CDR3 has 16 residues. The germline V and J ends were trimmed by 2 bases and 2 bases, with 14 bases remaining between them. Germline V gene lookup returns CDR1 MNHNS and CDR2 SASEGT. This chain's CDR3 is CASSEPGRGFTDTQYF. The CDR3 region has the DNA TGTGCCAGCAGTGAACCAGGAAGGGGATTCACAGATACGCAGTATTTT.

This clonotype appeared a few times. J is TRBJ2-7 and V is TRBV6-2 or TRBV6-3; D gene unclear. Looked up from germline, CDR1 is MNHEY and CDR2 is SVGEGT. The CDR3 spans 15 residues. V was shortened by 0 bases and J by 2 bases, with 11 bases between the two germline ends. CDR3 sequence (DNA): TGTGCCAGCAGTTACTCGGCGGAGACACCCTACGAGCAGTACTTC. Protein product: CASSYSAETPYEQYF.

Worth noting for this clonotype: Given a much more abundant clone one base away, this may be a read error. Written as DNA, the CDR3 is TGTGCCAGCAGTGGCCCGGGGATCGGTGCGTACAAGCAGTACTTC. It specifies CASSGPGIGAYKQYF. The chain links TRBV28 to TRBJ2-7, with a tentative D call TRBD2 (5 bases). In germline, CDR1 is MDHEN, CDR2 SYDVKM. Trimming left V 5 bases short and J 8 bases short, with 22 bases between. The CDR3 runs to 15 residues.